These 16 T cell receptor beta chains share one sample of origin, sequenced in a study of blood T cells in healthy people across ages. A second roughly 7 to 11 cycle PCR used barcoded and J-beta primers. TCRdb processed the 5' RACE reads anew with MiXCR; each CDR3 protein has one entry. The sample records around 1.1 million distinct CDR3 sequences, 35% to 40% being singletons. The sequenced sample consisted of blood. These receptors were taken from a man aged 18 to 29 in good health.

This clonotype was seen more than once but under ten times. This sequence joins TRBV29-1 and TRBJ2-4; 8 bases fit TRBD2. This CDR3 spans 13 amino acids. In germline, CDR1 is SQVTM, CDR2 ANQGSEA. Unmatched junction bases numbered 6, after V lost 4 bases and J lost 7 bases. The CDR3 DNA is TGCAGCGTTGTTTCGGGGGGGTGGAACATTCAGTACTTC. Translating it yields CSVVSGGWNIQYF.

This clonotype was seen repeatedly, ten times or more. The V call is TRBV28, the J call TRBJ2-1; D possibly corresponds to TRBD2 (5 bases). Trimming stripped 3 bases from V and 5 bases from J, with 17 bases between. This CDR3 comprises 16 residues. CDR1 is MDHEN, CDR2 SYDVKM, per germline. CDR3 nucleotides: TGTGCCAGCAGTTTCGTCCGAGGGCTACGCGACAATGAGCAGTTCTTC. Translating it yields CASSFVRGLRDNEQFF.

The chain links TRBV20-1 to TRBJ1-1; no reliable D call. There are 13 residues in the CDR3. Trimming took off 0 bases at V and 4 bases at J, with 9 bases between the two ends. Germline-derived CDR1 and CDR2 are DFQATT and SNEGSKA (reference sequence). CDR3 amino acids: CSARDQKPTEAFF. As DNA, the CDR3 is TGCAGTGCTAGAGATCAGAAGCCCACTGAAGCTTTCTTT.

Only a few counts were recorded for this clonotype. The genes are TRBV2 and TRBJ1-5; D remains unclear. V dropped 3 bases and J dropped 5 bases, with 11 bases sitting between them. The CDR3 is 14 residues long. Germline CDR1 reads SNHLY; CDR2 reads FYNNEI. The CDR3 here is CASSERGADQPQHF. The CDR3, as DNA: TGTGCCAGCAGTGAGCGCGGCGCCGATCAGCCCCAGCATTTT.

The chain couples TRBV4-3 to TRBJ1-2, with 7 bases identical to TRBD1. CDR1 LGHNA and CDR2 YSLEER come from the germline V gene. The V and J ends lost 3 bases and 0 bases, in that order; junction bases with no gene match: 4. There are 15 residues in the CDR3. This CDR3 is CASSQGDSANYGYTF. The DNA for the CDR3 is TGCGCCAGCAGCCAGGGGGACAGCGCTAACTATGGCTACACCTTC.

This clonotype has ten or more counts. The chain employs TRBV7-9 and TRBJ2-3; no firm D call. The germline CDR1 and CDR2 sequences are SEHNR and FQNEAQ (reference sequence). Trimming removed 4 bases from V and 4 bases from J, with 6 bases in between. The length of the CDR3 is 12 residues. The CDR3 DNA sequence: TGTGCCAGCAGCTCCGGACCAGATACGCAGTATTTT. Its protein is CASSSGPDTQYF.

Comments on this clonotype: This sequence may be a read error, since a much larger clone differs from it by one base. The CDR3 reads CSVLTPAQDTEYF. In DNA, the CDR3 is TGCAGCGTATTGACCCCAGCCCAAGATACGGAGTATTTT. J is TRBJ2-3 and V is TRBV29-1; unclear D gene. Germline-derived CDR1 and CDR2 are SQVTM and ANQGSEA. This CDR3 spans 13 amino acids.

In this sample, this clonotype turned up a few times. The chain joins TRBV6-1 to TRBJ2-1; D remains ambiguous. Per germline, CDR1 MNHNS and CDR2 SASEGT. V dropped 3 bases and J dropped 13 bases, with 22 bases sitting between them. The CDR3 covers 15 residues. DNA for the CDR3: TGTGCCAGCAGTGATTCATTCGGGCTTGTAAAGACCCAGTTCTTC. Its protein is CASSDSFGLVKTQFF.

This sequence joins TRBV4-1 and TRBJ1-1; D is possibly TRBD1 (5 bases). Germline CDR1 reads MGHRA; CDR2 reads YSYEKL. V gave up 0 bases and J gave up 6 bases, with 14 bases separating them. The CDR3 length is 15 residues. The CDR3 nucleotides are TGCGCCAGCAGCCAAGATATCAGGTTCAGGGCTGAAGCTTTCTTT. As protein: CASSQDIRFRAEAFF.

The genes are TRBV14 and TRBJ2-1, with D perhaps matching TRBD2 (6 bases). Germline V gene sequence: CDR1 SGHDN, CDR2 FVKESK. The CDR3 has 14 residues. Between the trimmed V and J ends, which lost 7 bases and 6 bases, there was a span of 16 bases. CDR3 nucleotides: TGTGCCAGCACCCCGACTAGTTGGCGCAATGAGCAGTTCTTC. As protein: CASTPTSWRNEQFF.

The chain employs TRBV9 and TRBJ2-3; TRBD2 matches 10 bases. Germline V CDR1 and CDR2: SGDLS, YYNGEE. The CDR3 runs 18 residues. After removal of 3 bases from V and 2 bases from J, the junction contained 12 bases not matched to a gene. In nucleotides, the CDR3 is TGTGCCAGCAGCGCCATAGGAGGAGCGGGGGGGGACACAGATACGCAGTATTTT. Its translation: CASSAIGGAGGDTDTQYF. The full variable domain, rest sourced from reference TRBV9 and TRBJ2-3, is DSGVTQTPKHLITATGQRVTLRCSPRSGDLSVYWYQQSLDQGLQFLIQYYNGEERAKGNILERFSAQQFPDLHSELNLSSLELGDSALYFCASSAIGGAGGDTDTQYFGPGTRLTVL.

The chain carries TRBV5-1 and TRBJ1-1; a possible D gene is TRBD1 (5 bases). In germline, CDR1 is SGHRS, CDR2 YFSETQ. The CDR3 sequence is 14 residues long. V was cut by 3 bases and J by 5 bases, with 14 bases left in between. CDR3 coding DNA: TGCGCCAGCAGCTCCGAGGGGCTCGATACTGAAGCTTTCTTT. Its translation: CASSSEGLDTEAFF.

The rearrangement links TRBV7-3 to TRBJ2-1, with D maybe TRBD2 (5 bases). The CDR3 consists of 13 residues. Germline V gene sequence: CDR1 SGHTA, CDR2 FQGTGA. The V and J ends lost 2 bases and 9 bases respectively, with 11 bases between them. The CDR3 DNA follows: TGTGCCAGCAGCTTACTACGAGAGGGTGAGCAGTTCTTC. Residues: CASSLLREGEQFF. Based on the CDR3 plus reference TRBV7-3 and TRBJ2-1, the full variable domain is GAGVSQTPSNKVTEKGKYVELRCDPISGHTALYWYRQSLGQGPEFLIYFQGTGAADDSGLPNDRFFAVRPEGSVSTLKIQRTERGDSAVYLCASSLLREGEQFFGPGTRLTVL.

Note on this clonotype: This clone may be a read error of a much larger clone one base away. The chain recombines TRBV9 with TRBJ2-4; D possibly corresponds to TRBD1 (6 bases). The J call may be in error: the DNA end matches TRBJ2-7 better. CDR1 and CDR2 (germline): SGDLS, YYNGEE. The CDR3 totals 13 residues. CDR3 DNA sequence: TGTGCCAGCAGCGTCGGGACAACCTGCGAGCAGTACTTC. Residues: CASSVGTTCEQYF.

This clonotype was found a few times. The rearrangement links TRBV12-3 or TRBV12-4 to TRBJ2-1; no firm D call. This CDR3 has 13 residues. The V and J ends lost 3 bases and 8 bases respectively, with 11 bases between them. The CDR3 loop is CASSFRTYHEQFF. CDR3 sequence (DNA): TGTGCCAGCAGTTTCAGGACGTACCATGAGCAGTTCTTC.

The CDR3 region is CSARWGGYTEAFF. CDR3 coding DNA: TGCAGTGCTAGATGGGGAGGTTACACTGAAGCTTTCTTT. This rearrangement joins TRBV20-1 to TRBJ1-1; D not resolved. V lost 2 bases to trimming and J lost 3 bases, with 10 bases between them. The germline gives CDR1 DFQATT, CDR2 SNEGSKA (reference sequence). The CDR3 extends over 13 amino acids.